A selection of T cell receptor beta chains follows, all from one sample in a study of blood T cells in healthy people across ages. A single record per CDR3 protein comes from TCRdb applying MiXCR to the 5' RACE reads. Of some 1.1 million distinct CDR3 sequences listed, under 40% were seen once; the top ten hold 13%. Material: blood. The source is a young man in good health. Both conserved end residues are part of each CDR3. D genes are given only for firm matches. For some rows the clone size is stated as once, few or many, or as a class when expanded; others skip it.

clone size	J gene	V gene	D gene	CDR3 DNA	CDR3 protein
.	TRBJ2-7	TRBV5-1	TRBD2	TGCGCCAGCAGCTTGGTTATCCACCAGCGGGGGTCCTCCTACAATGAGCAGTACTTC	CASSLVIHQRGSSYNEQYF
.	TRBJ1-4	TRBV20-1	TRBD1	TGCAGTGCTAGAAATACAGGGGCCGGTGAAAAACTGTTTTTT	CSARNTGAGEKLFF
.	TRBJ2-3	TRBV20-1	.	TGCAGTGCTAGAGATGCGGGACAGCTAGATACGCAGTATTTT	CSARDAGQLDTQYF
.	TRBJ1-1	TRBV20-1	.	TGCAGTGCTAGAGATATGAACGGTCCGAACACTGAAGCTTTCTTT	CSARDMNGPNTEAFF
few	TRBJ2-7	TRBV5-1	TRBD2	TGCGCCAGCAGTCCCGGACTAGCGCATTCCTACGAGCAGTACTTC	CASSPGLAHSYEQYF
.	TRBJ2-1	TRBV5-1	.	TGCGCCAGCAGCTTGGCCAATCTTGAGCAGTTCTTC	CASSLANLEQFF
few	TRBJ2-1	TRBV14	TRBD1	TGTGCCAGCACCCAGGGGACAGGGCGGTCCTACAATGAGCAGTTCTTC	CASTQGTGRSYNEQFF
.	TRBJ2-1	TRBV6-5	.	TGTGCCAGCAGTTCCAATCAAGAGACCCAGTTCTTC	CASSSNQETQFF
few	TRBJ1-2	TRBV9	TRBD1	TGTGCCAGCAGCGTCCAGGGGGCGGAAGCTAACTATGGCTACACCTTC	CASSVQGAEANYGYTF
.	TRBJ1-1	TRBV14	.	TGTGCCAGCAGCCAAGAAAGGGGCACTGAAGCTTTCTTT	CASSQERGTEAFF
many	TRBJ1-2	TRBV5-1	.	TGCGCCAGCAGCGTTACGTCGAACAGGGATTCGGATGGCTACACCTTC	CASSVTSNRDSDGYTF
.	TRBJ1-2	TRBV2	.	TGTGCCAGCATAAGGGTCAGGGAGGCTGGCTACACCTTC	CASIRVREAGYTF
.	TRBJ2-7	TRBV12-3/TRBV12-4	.	TGTGCCAGCACCGACTCAGACAGAGCCTACGAGCAGTACTTC	CASTDSDRAYEQYF
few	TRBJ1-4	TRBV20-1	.	TGCAGTGCTCCCTCGGGACGGACTAATGAAAAACTGTTTTTT	CSAPSGRTNEKLFF
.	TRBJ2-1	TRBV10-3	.	TGTGCCATCAGTACTGCAGGGGAGTCCTACAATGAGCAGTTCTTC	CAISTAGESYNEQFF
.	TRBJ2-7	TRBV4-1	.	TGCGCCAGCAGCACCCCTCGTGCAGGGGAGAACTACGAGCAGTACTTC	CASSTPRAGENYEQYF
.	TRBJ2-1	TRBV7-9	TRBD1	TGTGCCAGCAGCTTAAGGGGACAGGGGACCTACAATGAGCAGTTCTTC	CASSLRGQGTYNEQFF
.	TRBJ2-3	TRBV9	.	TGTGCCAGCAGCGTAGGTCGAGGGCCAGGGACAGATACGCAGTATTTT	CASSVGRGPGTDTQYF
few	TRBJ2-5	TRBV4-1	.	TGCGCCAGCAGCCAAGATTCCGGGAGCCTGGGGACCCAGTACTTC	CASSQDSGSLGTQYF
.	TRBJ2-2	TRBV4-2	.	TGTGCCAGCAGCCAAGACTTAGACGCGAACACCGGGGAGCTGTTTTTT	CASSQDLDANTGELFF
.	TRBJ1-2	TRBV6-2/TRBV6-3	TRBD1	TGTGCCAGCAGTTCGGCACAGGGGTGGAATGGCTACACCTTC	CASSSAQGWNGYTF
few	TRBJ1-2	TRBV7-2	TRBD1	TGTGCCAGCAGCGTAACAGGGGGCAGAGGCTACACCTTC	CASSVTGGRGYTF
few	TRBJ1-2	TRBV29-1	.	TGCAGCGTTGAAGTCGATCGTCGTGCAGGGGCCCTCTATGGCTACACCTTC	CSVEVDRRAGALYGYTF
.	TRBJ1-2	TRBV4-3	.	TGCGCCAGCAGCCAAGAAAGGGCAGGGGCCGGGGGAGGCTATGGCTACACCTTC	CASSQERAGAGGGYGYTF
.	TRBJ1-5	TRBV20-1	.	TGCAGTGCTGCCTGGAGGAGCAATCAGCCCCAGCATTTT	CSAAWRSNQPQHF
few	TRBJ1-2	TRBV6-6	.	TGTGCCAGCAGTTACACCGACGGGGGCTACACCTTC	CASSYTDGGYTF
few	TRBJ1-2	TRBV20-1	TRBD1	TGCAGTGCTAGACCTACTACTTTGGGACAGCTTCCCTATGGCTACACCTTC	CSARPTTLGQLPYGYTF
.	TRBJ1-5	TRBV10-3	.	TGTGCCATCAGTGTAAGTAGCAATCAGCCCCAGCATTTT	CAISVSSNQPQHF
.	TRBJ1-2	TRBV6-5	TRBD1	TGTGCCAGCAGTTACCGTATCGCCGGTTTTGACAGGGATGTTGGCTACACCTTC	CASSYRIAGFDRDVGYTF
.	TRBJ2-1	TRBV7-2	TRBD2	TGTGCCAGCAGCTTAGAACTAGCGGGGGGCCATAACAATGAGCAGTTCTTC	CASSLELAGGHNNEQFF
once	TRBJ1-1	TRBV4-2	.	TGTGCCAGCCAAAGGAAGGACGGGGGAATGCGGAACACTGAAGCTTTCTTT	CASQRKDGGMRNTEAFF
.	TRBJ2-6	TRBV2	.	TGTGCCAGCAGTGAACTGGGATCTGGGGCCAACGTCCTGACTTTC	CASSELGSGANVLTF
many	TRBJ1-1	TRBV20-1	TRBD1	TGCAGTGCTGGACAGGGGCTGAACACTGAAGCTTTCTTT	CSAGQGLNTEAFF
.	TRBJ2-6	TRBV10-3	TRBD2	TGTGCCACCTCCCCTAGCGGGGCGACTGGGGCCAACGTCCTGACTTTC	CATSPSGATGANVLTF
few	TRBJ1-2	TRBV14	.	TGTGCCAGCAGCCAATTGGGGGGGGCCGCTTACTATGGCTACACCTTC	CASSQLGGAAYYGYTF
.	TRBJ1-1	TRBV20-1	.	TGCAGTGCTAGAGTTCCGGCTAACACTGAAGCTTTCTTT	CSARVPANTEAFF
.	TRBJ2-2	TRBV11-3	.	TGTGCCAGCAGCGCCAGGGTTGACACCGGGGAGCTGTTTTTT	CASSARVDTGELFF
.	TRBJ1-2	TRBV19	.	TGTGCCAGTGGCCGAATCAGGGAGATCTATGGCTACACCTTC	CASGRIREIYGYTF
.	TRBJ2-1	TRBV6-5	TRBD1	TGTGCCAGCAGTTATAGGGACAGGGAGAATGAGCAGTTCTTC	CASSYRDRENEQFF
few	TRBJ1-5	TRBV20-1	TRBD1	TGCAGTGCCGGGGATAGGGGGCCCCAGCCCCAGCATTTT	CSAGDRGPQPQHF
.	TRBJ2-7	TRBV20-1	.	TGCAGTGCTAGAGGGGGGACTGACCTGGGGGAGCAGTACTTC	CSARGGTDLGEQYF
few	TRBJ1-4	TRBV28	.	TGTGCCAGCAGTAATGGGGGTAGTGGGGAAAAACTGTTTTTT	CASSNGGSGEKLFF
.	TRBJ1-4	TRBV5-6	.	TGTGCCAGCAGCTTGGATAGAGATGTTTCGGAAAAACTGTTTTTT	CASSLDRDVSEKLFF
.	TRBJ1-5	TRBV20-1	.	TGCAGTGCTAGGGACGGACATAGCAATCAGCCCCAGCATTTT	CSARDGHSNQPQHF
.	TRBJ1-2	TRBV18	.	TGTGCCAGCCCAGTGCGGGAGTCGCGCTATGGCTACACCTTC	CASPVRESRYGYTF
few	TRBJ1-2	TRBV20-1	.	TGCAGTGCTAGAGATGGGCAGGGAATATCTGGTGGCTACACCTTC	CSARDGQGISGGYTF
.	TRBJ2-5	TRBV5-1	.	TGCGCCAGCAGCTTGGAAGTTGGGGAAGAGACCCAGTACTTC	CASSLEVGEETQYF
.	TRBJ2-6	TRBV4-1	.	TGCGCCAGCAGCCGGGGACCTGACAGTAGCTCTACTGGGGCCAACGTCCTGACTTTC	CASSRGPDSSSTGANVLTF
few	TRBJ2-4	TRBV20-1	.	TGCAGTGCTAGAGATACGGTTTCCCAAGCCAAAAACATTCAGTACTTC	CSARDTVSQAKNIQYF
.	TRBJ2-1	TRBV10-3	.	TGTGCCATCAGTGCGGAGGGGTCGGGCCACAATGAGCAGTTCTTC	CAISAEGSGHNEQFF
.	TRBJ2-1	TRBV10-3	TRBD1	TGTGCCATCAGTGGGGACAGGGGGCGCAACCAAGGGACCCAGTTCTTC	CAISGDRGRNQGTQFF
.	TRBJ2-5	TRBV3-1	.	TGTGCCAGCAGCCAAGAGTTGGGGGTCGGGGGTAGTTTCTACAATGAGCAGTACTTC	CASSQELGVGGSFYNEQYF